Each of the 27 T cell receptor beta chains below was sequenced from the same sample in a study of technical replicates of blood from several donors. Profiled with immunoSEQ multiplex PCR; TCRdb holds only in-frame clones, not every one. The data contain under 85,000 clones, around 97% of them singletons. The source material was T cells isolated from PBMCs. The receptors were gathered from a human donor in good health.

The rearrangement links TRBV4-2 to TRBJ2-2; 13 positions match TRBD2. The CDR3 is made up of 15 amino acids. After removal of 8 bases from V and 4 bases from J, the junction contained 4 bases not matched to a gene. The germline V gene has CDR1 LGHNA and CDR2 YNFKEQ. CDR3 nucleotide sequence: TGTGCCAGCGGTGGGACTAGCGGGGCCACCGGGGAGCTGTTTTTT. It is translated as CASGGTSGATGELFF.

The chain joins TRBV4-1 to TRBJ2-3; the match to TRBD1 covers 11 bases. After removal of 4 bases from V and 5 bases from J, the junction contained 11 bases not matched to a gene. CDR1 MGHRA and CDR2 YSYEKL come from the germline V gene. The CDR3 length is 17 residues. In nucleotides, the CDR3 is TGCGCCAGCAGCCTCGTCGGACAGGGGGCGCATCAAGATACGCAGTATTTT. Translated, it gives CASSLVGQGAHQDTQYF.

The chain uses TRBV5-4 and TRBJ1-5; D not resolved. The germline V and J ends were trimmed by 3 bases and 6 bases, with 7 bases remaining between them. CDR1 and CDR2 from the germline V gene are SGHNT and YYREEE (reference sequence). The CDR3 runs 12 residues. CDR3 bases: TGTGCCAGCAGCTCGGAGGGTCAGCCCCAGCATTTT. The encoded protein is CASSSEGQPQHF.

The chain recombines TRBV28 with TRBJ2-7; 12 bases map to TRBD2. V lost 8 bases to trimming and J lost 6 bases; unmatched junction nucleotides: 11. Germline values: CDR1 MDHEN, CDR2 SYDVKM. The CDR3 consists of 15 residues. DNA of the CDR3: TGTGCCAGCCTCAGAAGACTAGCGGGAGTTGGCGAGCAGTACTTC. As protein: CASLRRLAGVGEQYF.

The chain employs TRBV10-2 and TRBJ1-2; 9 bases match TRBD1. This CDR3 has 16 residues. V lost 5 bases and J lost 4; bases outside the gene matches: 11. CDR1 is WSHSY, CDR2 SAAADI, per germline. The DNA of the CDR3 is TGCGCCAGCAGTCAAGAGAACAGGGGGCGCGTCTATGGCTACACCTTC. Translation: CASSQENRGRVYGYTF.

The V call is TRBV30, the J call TRBJ1-2; 9 bases agree with TRBD1. J lost 6 bases, V lost 3 bases, and 11 bases had no gene match. This CDR3 region has 15 residues. Germline CDR1 reads GTSNPN; CDR2 reads SVGIG (reference sequence). CDR3 residues: CAWSPWDREIDGYTF. In nucleotides, the CDR3 is TGTGCCTGGAGCCCTTGGGACAGGGAAATCGATGGCTACACCTTC.

The genes are TRBV6-5 and TRBJ1-1, with D unresolved. The germline gives CDR1 MNHEY, CDR2 SVGAGI. Trimming left V 5 bases short and J 5 bases short, with 15 bases between. This CDR3 spans 14 amino acids. This CDR3 is CASSGRTERTEAFF. CDR3 DNA sequence: TGTGCCAGCAGTGGTCGGACTGAAAGAACTGAAGCTTTCTTT.

This clone was observed once. V gene TRBV5-4 combines with J gene TRBJ2-7, with 7 bases lining up with TRBD1. Trimming at V came to 4 bases and at J to 4 bases, leaving 17 bases not matched to a gene. CDR3 length: 17 amino acids. CDR1 and CDR2 (germline): SGHNT, YYREEE (reference sequence). DNA of the CDR3: TGTGCCAGCAGCACCTACCCGGGACAGTCAGGGGGTTACGAGCAGTACTTC. Amino acids: CASSTYPGQSGGYEQYF.

V and J are TRBV14 and TRBJ2-7; the D gene is possibly TRBD2 (5 bases). Between the trimmed V and J ends, which lost 0 bases and 2 bases, there was a span of 8 bases. Germline values: CDR1 SGHDN, CDR2 FVKESK. There are 14 residues in the CDR3. DNA of the CDR3: TGTGCCAGCAGCCAAGATTCCGGGACCTACGAGCAGTACTTC. The encoded protein is CASSQDSGTYEQYF.

This clone appeared once. V is TRBV9 and J is TRBJ2-1; 7 nucleotides line up with TRBD2. V was clipped by 0 bases and J by 7 bases; unmatched bases: 13. Germline values: CDR1 SGDLS, CDR2 YYNGEE. There are 17 residues in the CDR3. The CDR3 DNA follows: TGTGCCAGCAGCGTAGCTAGTTCCCGGGTCGGGGGGAATGAGCAGTTCTTC. As protein: CASSVASSRVGGNEQFF.

The rearrangement uses TRBV15 and TRBJ1-1; the D is unclear. The CDR3 is made up of 14 amino acids. Germline loops: CDR1 LNHNV, CDR2 YYDKDF (reference sequence). V gave up 2 bases and J gave up 1 base, with 8 bases separating them. CDR3 in amino acids: CATSRSRGNTEAFF. CDR3 coding DNA: TGTGCCACCAGCAGATCCCGAGGGAACACTGAAGCTTTCTTT.

This chain joins TRBV7-9 and TRBJ1-2; no firm D call. The CDR3 is 13 residues long. Trimming pared 5 bases from V and 6 bases from J, leaving 13 bases between. In germline, CDR1 is SEHNR, CDR2 FQNEAQ (reference sequence). The CDR3 region is CASSRLEVHGYTF. In DNA, the CDR3 is TGTGCCAGCAGCCGATTGGAGGTGCATGGCTACACCTTC.

The CDR3 protein is CASSYPRGGAEAFF. The CDR3 nucleotides read TGTGCCAGCAGTTACCCCCGGGGGGGCGCTGAAGCTTTCTTT. The V gene is TRBV28, the J gene TRBJ1-1, with D possibly TRBD1 on 6 matching bases. Germline V gene sequence: CDR1 MDHEN, CDR2 SYDVKM. The length of the CDR3 is 14 residues. Trimming took off 4 bases at V and 6 bases at J, with 15 bases between the two ends.

This chain links TRBV4-2 with TRBJ2-7; 8 bases line up with TRBD1. The CDR3 extends over 17 amino acids. The germline CDR1 and CDR2 sequences are LGHNA and YNFKEQ. V shed 4 bases, J shed 5 bases, and the junction held 16 bases outside the gene matches. CDR3 DNA sequence: TGTGCCAGCAGCCCCCTAACTACCAGGACAGGGAAGAACGAGCAGTACTTC. It encodes CASSPLTTRTGKNEQYF.

This chain connects TRBV15 to TRBJ1-4; no definite D call. The CDR3 is 15 residues long. With 0 bases removed from V and 8 bases from J, the gap between germline ends came to 13 bases. Germline V lookup: CDR1 LNHNV, CDR2 YYDKDF (reference sequence). CDR3 sequence (DNA): TGTGCCACCAGCAGAGATCTCGCTAATCCCGAAAAACTGTTTTTT. Its protein product is CATSRDLANPEKLFF. Drawing the rest from reference TRBV15 and TRBJ1-4, the complete variable domain is DAMVIQNPRYQVTQFGKPVTLSCSQTLNHNVMYWYQQKSSQAPKLLFHYYDKDFNNEADTPDNFQSRRPNTSFCFLDIRSPGLGDTAMYLCATSRDLANPEKLFFGSGTQLSVL.

The genes are TRBV5-4 and TRBJ2-2; TRBD2 agrees at 11 bases. J lost 6 bases, V lost 6 bases, and 16 bases had no gene match. This CDR3 comprises 18 residues. The germline V gene has CDR1 SGHNT and CDR2 YYREEE (reference sequence). The CDR3 sequence: CASTLMVLAGEVAGELFF. The DNA of the CDR3 is TGTGCCAGCACCCTTATGGTACTAGCGGGAGAAGTAGCCGGGGAGCTGTTTTTT.

The chain uses TRBV5-1 and TRBJ1-4; D remains ambiguous. The length of the CDR3 is 16 residues. Germline CDR1 is SGHRS and CDR2 is YFSETQ. V lost 0 bases and J 0 bases, leaving 9 bases between the germline ends. The CDR3 reads CASSLVGVATNEKLFF. CDR3 DNA sequence: TGCGCCAGCAGCTTGGTTGGAGTAGCAACTAATGAAAAACTGTTTTTT.

The CDR3 DNA reads TGCAGCGTTGAAGACCAGGGGACCTACGAGCAGTACTTC. This translates into CSVEDQGTYEQYF. The rearrangement links TRBV29-1 to TRBJ2-7; TRBD1 might be the D (6 bases). Trimming shortened V by 0 bases and J by 2 bases, and 8 bases separated the two germline ends. The germline V gene has CDR1 SQVTM and CDR2 ANQGSEA. The CDR3 has 13 amino acids.

This sequence joins TRBV5-6 and TRBJ2-7, with D uncertain. Trimming pared 2 bases from V and 3 bases from J, leaving 15 bases between. The CDR3 is made up of 15 amino acids. Germline CDR1 and CDR2: SGHDT and YYEEEE. CDR3 protein: CASSLPGSQSYEQYF. The CDR3, as DNA: TGTGCCAGCAGCTTACCCGGGTCGCAAAGCTACGAGCAGTACTTC. Full variable domain (rest looked up from reference TRBV5-6 and TRBJ2-7): DAGVTQSPTHLIKTRGQQVTLRCSPKSGHDTVSWYQQALGQGPQFIFQYYEEEERQRGNFPDRFSGHQFPNYSSELNVNALLLGDSALYLCASSLPGSQSYEQYFGPGTRLTVT.

V usage is TRBV6-6 and J usage is TRBJ2-7; possible D gene TRBD2, 6 bases. CDR1 and CDR2 (germline): MNHNY, SVGAGI (reference sequence). Trimming removed 2 bases from V and 4 bases from J, with 15 bases in between. The CDR3 is 15 residues long. CDR3 residues: CASSYRAGSEYEQYF. The CDR3, as DNA: TGTGCCAGCAGTTACCGGGCGGGGTCTGAGTACGAGCAGTACTTC.

The chain carries TRBV27 and TRBJ1-2; D is uncertain. CDR1 and CDR2 from the germline V gene are MNHEY and SMNVEV (reference sequence). V gave up 6 bases and J gave up 0 bases, with 11 bases separating them. CDR3 size: 14 residues. CDR3 sequence: CASRLAGANYGYTF. DNA for the CDR3: TGTGCCAGCAGACTCGCAGGCGCTAACTATGGCTACACCTTC.

The chain combines TRBV5-1 with TRBJ2-7, with TRBD2 matching over 10 bases. Germline assignment: CDR1 SGHRS and CDR2 YFSETQ. The CDR3 totals 14 residues. Germline trimming cut 4 bases from V and 3 bases from J; bases unmatched to any gene: 4. This CDR3 is CASSPASGGYEQYF. In DNA form, the CDR3 reads TGCGCCAGCAGCCCCGCTAGCGGGGGCTACGAGCAGTACTTC.

The rearrangement links TRBV6-5 to TRBJ2-5; no clear D. This CDR3 is 13 amino acids long. The V end was cut by 5 bases, the J end by 5 bases, with 12 bases between. CDR1 is MNHEY and CDR2 is SVGAGI in the germline V gene. DNA of the CDR3: TGTGCCAGCAGTCCTTTAGCCTCCGAGACCCAGTACTTC. This encodes CASSPLASETQYF.

The sample holds one count of this clone. The V and J genes are TRBV29-1 and TRBJ2-7; TRBD2 might be the D (5 bases). This CDR3 contains 15 residues. CDR1 is SQVTM, CDR2 ANQGSEA, per germline. V dropped 5 bases and J dropped 7 bases, with 24 bases sitting between them. In DNA, the CDR3 is TGCAGCGTTACAAAGCGGTCGCAGGTGCCGGGGGAGCAGTACTTC. Protein: CSVTKRSQVPGEQYF.

V gene TRBV2 combines with J gene TRBJ2-2, with 8 bases matching TRBD1. This CDR3 comprises 14 residues. Germline V gene data show CDR1 as SNHLY and CDR2 as FYNNEI. V dropped 6 bases and J dropped 4; count of bases not matched to a gene: 4. The DNA of the CDR3 is TGTGCCAGCAGCGGACAGGGCAGCACCGGGGAGCTGTTTTTT. Its translation is CASSGQGSTGELFF.

V is TRBV10-2 and J is TRBJ1-5; D not certain. This CDR3 is built from 13 residues. Looked up from germline, CDR1 is WSHSY and CDR2 is SAAADI. V was shortened by 3 bases and J by 4 bases, with 7 bases between the two germline ends. The CDR3 is CASSDNSNQPQHF. The DNA of the CDR3 is TGCGCCAGCAGTGATAACAGTAATCAGCCCCAGCATTTT.

This chain joins TRBV12-2 and TRBJ2-7; TRBD1 was called by the table and not checked on the DNA. TRBV12-2 is reported as a pseudogene. The CDR3 has 13 residues. DNA for the CDR3: TGTGCAAGTCGCAGGAACAGGGGCCACGAGCAGTACTTC. This translates into CASRRNRGHEQYF.